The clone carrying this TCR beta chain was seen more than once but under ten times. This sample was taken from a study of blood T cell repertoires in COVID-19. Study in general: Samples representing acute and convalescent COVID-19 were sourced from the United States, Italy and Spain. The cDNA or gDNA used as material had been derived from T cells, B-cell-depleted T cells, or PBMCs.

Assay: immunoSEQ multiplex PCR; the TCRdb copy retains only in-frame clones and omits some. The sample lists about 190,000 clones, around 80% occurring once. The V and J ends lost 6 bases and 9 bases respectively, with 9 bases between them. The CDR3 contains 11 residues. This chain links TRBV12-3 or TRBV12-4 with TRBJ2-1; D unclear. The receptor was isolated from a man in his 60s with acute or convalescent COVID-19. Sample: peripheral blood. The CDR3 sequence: CASSFLPEQFF. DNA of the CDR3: TGTGCCAGCAGCTTCCTTCCTGAGCAGTTCTTC.